This passage covers 29 T cell receptor beta chains from one sample sequenced in a study of shared clonotypes between healthy human individuals. Using immunoSEQ multiplex PCR, the repertoire was profiled, and TCRdb retains in-frame clones only, with some absent. The sample yields 2 million to 2.5 million clones, 85% to 95% seen once. Sequencing was performed on naive CD4+ T cells from PBMCs. Stated subset: CD45RA+ positively selected. These receptors originate from a man aged 18 to 35 in good health. Some clones in this sample may be carry-over from other donors' samples.

This clone is a singleton in its sample. V and J are TRBV7-9 and TRBJ2-5; TRBD1 agrees at 7 bases. The J call may not be correct, given that the DNA end is closer to TRBJ2-7. Germline CDR1 SEHNR, CDR2 FQNEAQ (reference sequence). The CDR3 contains 14 residues. The CDR3 DNA reads TGTGCCAGCAGCTTATCAGGGGGTCTGCTCGAGCAGTACTTC. Amino acids: CASSLSGGLLEQYF.

The chain is built from TRBV5-4 and TRBJ2-2, with no clear D. The CDR3 covers 16 residues. In germline, CDR1 is SGHNT, CDR2 YYREEE (reference sequence). V gave up 4 bases and J gave up 6 bases, with 19 bases separating them. The CDR3 sequence: CASSQTSGPPPGELFF. CDR3 sequence (DNA): TGTGCCAGCAGCCAAACCTCGGGCCCACCGCCCGGGGAGCTGTTTTTT.

In the case of this clone: Other DNA sequences in this specimen translate into the identical CDR3. This chain uses TRBV7-2 with TRBJ2-7, with TRBD1 identical over 8 bases. Germline V lookup: CDR1 SGHTA, CDR2 FQGNSA. The CDR3 consists of 14 residues. V was pared by 4 bases and J by 2 bases, with 4 bases of the junction left unmatched. CDR3 region: CASSSGQGPYEQYF. The CDR3 nucleotides are TGTGCCAGCAGCTCCGGACAGGGACCCTACGAGCAGTACTTC. The whole variable domain, remainder taken from reference TRBV7-2 and TRBJ2-7, is GAGVSQSPSNKVTEKGKDVELRCDPISGHTALYWYRQSLGQGLEFLIYFQGNSAPDKSGLPSDRFSAERTGGSVSTLTIQRTQQEDSAVYLCASSSGQGPYEQYFGPGTRLTVT.

This sequence joins TRBV6-6 and TRBJ2-7; TRBD1 matches at 9 bases. With 6 bases clipped from V and 2 bases from J, the junction kept 8 bases outside the gene matches. The CDR3 spans 15 residues. The germline gives CDR1 MNHNY, CDR2 SVGAGI (reference sequence). The CDR3 sequence is CASRKQGANTYEQYF. The CDR3, as DNA: TGTGCCAGCAGGAAACAGGGGGCAAACACCTACGAGCAGTACTTC.

The rearrangement links TRBV7-6 to TRBJ2-2; D might be TRBD2 (5 bases). Germline-derived CDR1 and CDR2 are SGHVS and FNYEAQ. This CDR3 comprises 14 residues. The V end lost 5 bases, the J end lost 1 base, and 8 bases lay between the germline ends. Written as DNA, the CDR3 is TGTGCCAGCAGCATTGGAGGGAACACCGGGGAGCTGTTTTTT. It codes for CASSIGGNTGELFF.

The rearrangement uses TRBV5-1 and TRBJ2-7; D is undetermined. The CDR3 sequence is 14 residues long. The germline V gene encodes CDR1 SGHRS and CDR2 YFSETQ. V was pared by 0 bases and J by 1 base, with 8 bases between. The CDR3 is CASSLESASYEQYF. Written as DNA, the CDR3 is TGCGCCAGCAGCTTGGAGTCAGCATCCTACGAGCAGTACTTC.

The chain combines TRBV28 with TRBJ2-3, with D possibly TRBD2 on 6 matching bases. The V end lost 2 bases, the J end lost 1 base, and 10 bases lay between the germline ends. This CDR3 contains 15 residues. CDR1 and CDR2 (germline): MDHEN, SYDVKM. The CDR3 DNA sequence: TGTGCCAGCAGTTTAAGGAGGGACGGCACAGATACGCAGTATTTT. It codes for CASSLRRDGTDTQYF.

The rearrangement links TRBV28 to TRBJ1-4; D unclear. The V end was cut by 1 base, the J end by 8 bases, with 11 bases between. Per the germline V gene, CDR1 is MDHEN and CDR2 is SYDVKM. The length of the CDR3 is 14 residues. CDR3 DNA: TGTGCCAGCAGTTTATTTGGGCAGAGGGAAAAACTGTTTTTT. This codes for CASSLFGQREKLFF. Complete variable domain (other parts from reference TRBV28 and TRBJ1-4): DVKVTQSSRYLVKRTGEKVFLECVQDMDHENMFWYRQDPGLGLRLIYFSYDVKMKEKGDIPEGYSVSREKKERFSLILESASTNQTSMYLCASSLFGQREKLFFGSGTQLSVL.

V is TRBV6-6 and J is TRBJ2-1; 9 bases align to TRBD2. CDR1 is MNHNY and CDR2 is SVGAGI in the germline V gene (reference sequence). Trimming removed 1 base from V and 6 bases from J; junction bases left unmatched: 4. This CDR3 is 15 amino acids long. The CDR3 DNA is TGTGCCAGCAGTTACTTGGCGGGAGGGCCCAATGAGCAGTTCTTC. It codes for CASSYLAGGPNEQFF.

This clone was seen just once. The V call is TRBV7-9, the J call TRBJ2-7, with 10 bases matching TRBD2. The CDR3 is made up of 13 amino acids. Germline V CDR1 and CDR2: SEHNR, FQNEAQ (reference sequence). The CDR3 loop is CACRASGSNEQYF. DNA of the CDR3: TGTGCGTGTCGGGCTAGCGGGAGCAACGAGCAGTACTTC.

This sequence joins TRBV29-1 and TRBJ2-2; 8 bases align to TRBD1. J gave up 5 bases and V 5 bases, and 7 bases lay outside the gene matches. Germline CDR1 reads SQVTM; CDR2 reads ANQGSEA. The length of the CDR3 is 14 residues. The CDR3 region is CSVLGQAITGELFF. CDR3 DNA sequence: TGCAGCGTTCTGGGACAGGCCATAACCGGGGAGCTGTTTTTT.

This rearrangement joins TRBV29-1 to TRBJ1-5; D is ambiguous. Germline CDR1 is SQVTM and CDR2 is ANQGSEA. This CDR3 contains 13 residues. V was cut by 4 bases and J by 6 bases, with 13 bases left in between. This chain's CDR3 is CSVGRFEGQPQHF. The DNA of the CDR3 is TGCAGCGTTGGACGGTTCGAGGGTCAGCCCCAGCATTTT.

Of note for this clone: Likely a read error: the CDR3 ends without its conserved phenylalanine or tryptophan. No DNA is shown, since the ends of the CDR3 on it are uncertain; the CDR3 is the one TCRdb lists. The rearrangement uses TRBV28 and TRBJ2-7; TRBD1 was called by the table and not checked on the DNA. Germline loops: CDR1 MDHEN, CDR2 SYDVKM. The CDR3 spans 11 residues, counting both ends. Here the CDR3 reads CASMGTGAIEI.

The V and J genes are TRBV29-1 and TRBJ2-1; 8 nucleotides line up with TRBD2. Trimming cost V 7 bases and J 4 bases; bases outside gene matches: 6. The CDR3 loop spans 13 amino acids. Germline V gene data show CDR1 as SQVTM and CDR2 as ANQGSEA. This chain's CDR3 is CSGSGNGYNEQFF. CDR3 nucleotides: TGCAGCGGTAGCGGGAACGGTTACAATGAGCAGTTCTTC.

With regard to this clone: In the same sample, other DNA sequences code for this CDR3. V is TRBV29-1 and J is TRBJ1-1, with D uncertain. The V gene lost 4 bases and the J gene lost 0 bases, with 9 bases spanning the gap. Germline CDR1 SQVTM, CDR2 ANQGSEA. The CDR3 is 13 amino acids. CDR3 region: CSVAWTVNTEAFF. The CDR3 DNA follows: TGCAGCGTTGCCTGGACGGTGAACACTGAAGCTTTCTTT. Full variable domain (rest looked up from reference TRBV29-1 and TRBJ1-1): SAVISQKPSRDICQRGTSLTIQCQVDSQVTMMFWYRQQPGQSLTLIATANQGSEATYESGFVIDKFPISRPNLTFSTLTVSNMSPEDSSIYLCSVAWTVNTEAFFGQGTRLTVV.

V gene TRBV29-1 combines with J gene TRBJ1-2, with TRBD1 as a possible D gene (6 bases). Germline CDR1 and CDR2: SQVTM and ANQGSEA. This CDR3 comprises 12 residues. Deletions cut 1 base from V and 8 bases from J, with 11 bases between. CDR3 in amino acids: CSVEGTERGYTF. The DNA of the CDR3 is TGCAGCGTTGAAGGGACAGAGAGGGGCTACACCTTC.

This chain connects TRBV7-9 to TRBJ2-1, with D tentatively TRBD1 (6 bases). From germline, CDR1 is SEHNR and CDR2 FQNEAQ (reference sequence). The CDR3 has 16 amino acids. V was clipped by 4 bases and J by 4 bases, with 17 bases between them. In nucleotides, the CDR3 is TGTGCCAGCAGCTCAGGGGTGGGGGCCGATTACAATGAGCAGTTCTTC. This encodes CASSSGVGADYNEQFF.

The genes are TRBV27 and TRBJ2-1; D remains ambiguous. Germline V gene data show CDR1 as MNHEY and CDR2 as SMNVEV (reference sequence). Trimming shortened V by 4 bases and J by 9 bases, and 13 bases separated the two germline ends. The CDR3 loop spans 13 amino acids. Here the CDR3 DNA reads TGTGCCAGCAGTTCCCGACTGATGGGTGAGCAGTTCTTC. Protein product: CASSSRLMGEQFF.

This chain joins TRBV25-1 and TRBJ2-1; the D is unclear. Germline values: CDR1 MGHDK, CDR2 SYGVNS. Trimming stripped 7 bases from V and 4 bases from J, with 5 bases between. The CDR3 totals 11 residues. The CDR3 DNA is TGTGCCAGCATAGAATACAATGAGCAGTTCTTC. It encodes CASIEYNEQFF.

This chain links TRBV9 with TRBJ2-2; TRBD1 matches 7 bases. The CDR3 contains 16 residues. V was pared by 5 bases and J by 6 bases, with 13 bases of the junction left unmatched. Germline values: CDR1 SGDLS, CDR2 YYNGEE. The CDR3: CASSYHRGLEAGELFF. The DNA for the CDR3 is TGTGCCAGCAGTTACCACAGGGGCCTAGAGGCCGGGGAGCTGTTTTTT.

V usage is TRBV9 and J usage is TRBJ2-1; 13 bases match TRBD2. Germline V gene sequence: CDR1 SGDLS, CDR2 YYNGEE. The CDR3 sequence is 16 residues long. J lost 8 bases, V lost 5 bases, and 10 bases had no gene match. In DNA, the CDR3 is TGTGCCAGCAGTTTCTTGGGACTAGCGGGAAACGATGAGCAGTTCTTC. Translated, it gives CASSFLGLAGNDEQFF.

The rearrangement joins TRBV5-1 to TRBJ2-2, with 9 positions matching TRBD1. Losses at the gene ends were 0 bases for V and 5 bases for J; bases not matched to a gene: 8. Germline-derived CDR1 and CDR2 are SGHRS and YFSETQ. This CDR3 contains 17 residues. CDR3 coding DNA: TGCGCCAGCAGCTTGGCCCAACAGGGGGCTTGGACCGGGGAGCTGTTTTTT. Amino acids: CASSLAQQGAWTGELFF.

This rearrangement joins TRBV5-1 to TRBJ2-1; TRBD2 might be the D (5 bases). Per the germline V gene, CDR1 is SGHRS and CDR2 is YFSETQ. Trimming stripped 0 bases from V and 5 bases from J, with 12 bases between. The CDR3 contains 15 residues. The CDR3 here is CASSLGGSGNNEQFF. CDR3 bases: TGCGCCAGCAGCTTGGGTGGGTCGGGAAACAATGAGCAGTTCTTC. The variable domain in full, with the rest retrieved from reference TRBV5-1 and TRBJ2-1, is KAGVTQTPRYLIKTRGQQVTLSCSPISGHRSVSWYQQTPGQGLQFLFEYFSETQRNKGNFPGRFSGRQFSNSRSEMNVSTLELGDSALYLCASSLGGSGNNEQFFGPGTRLTVL.

This chain links TRBV27 with TRBJ2-1; TRBD1 or TRBD2 may be the D gene (5 bases each). Germline V gives CDR1 MNHEY, CDR2 SMNVEV (reference sequence). The germline V and J ends were trimmed by 6 bases and 3 bases, with 27 bases remaining between them. The CDR3 spans 19 residues. For the CDR3, the DNA is TGTGCCAGCAGGCGGACGTGGGATCCGAGGGGTTCCGACTACAATGAGCAGTTCTTC. Translated, it gives CASRRTWDPRGSDYNEQFF.

The chain couples TRBV27 to TRBJ2-3; D is uncertain. This CDR3 comprises 14 residues. The V end lost 6 bases, the J end lost 0 bases, and 10 bases lay between the germline ends. The germline gives CDR1 MNHEY, CDR2 SMNVEV (reference sequence). CDR3 amino acids: CASRAASSTDTQYF. In nucleotides, the CDR3 is TGTGCCAGCAGAGCAGCGTCTAGCACAGATACGCAGTATTTT.

The chain combines TRBV9 with TRBJ2-3; TRBD2 agrees at 7 bases. This CDR3 has 16 residues. Germline V gene lookup returns CDR1 SGDLS and CDR2 YYNGEE. V trimming: 4 bases; J trimming: 1 base; junction bases outside the gene matches: 9. CDR3 nucleotides: TGTGCCAGCAGCCCCCGGGGCGGGAGCGGCACAGATACGCAGTATTTT. This translates into CASSPRGGSGTDTQYF.

The gene calls are TRBV19 and TRBJ2-5; D gene unclear. The length of the CDR3 is 13 residues. V dropped 8 bases and J dropped 2 bases, with 12 bases sitting between them. Germline CDR1 is LNHDA and CDR2 is SQIVND (reference sequence). The CDR3 sequence: CASSPGFQETQYF. CDR3 DNA sequence: TGTGCCAGTTCACCCGGATTTCAAGAGACCCAGTACTTC.

This chain connects TRBV11-3 to TRBJ2-3; TRBD2 matches 10 bases. The CDR3 runs 17 residues. V trimming: 5 bases; J trimming: 5 bases; junction bases outside the gene matches: 13. The germline gives CDR1 SGHNT, CDR2 YENEEA. The CDR3 here is CASSLLGPGLAIDTQYF. In nucleotides, the CDR3 is TGTGCCAGCAGCCTCTTAGGTCCGGGACTAGCGATAGATACGCAGTATTTT. Full variable domain (remainder filled in from reference TRBV11-3 and TRBJ2-3): EAGVVQSPRYKIIEKKQPVAFWCNPISGHNTLYWYLQNLGQGPELLIRYENEEAVDDSQLPKDRFSAERLKGVDSTLKIQPAELGDSAVYLCASSLLGPGLAIDTQYFGPGTRLTVL.

Regarding this clone: This sample also contains other DNA sequences that code for the same CDR3. The chain combines TRBV7-3 with TRBJ2-3, with D hard to call. V lost 8 bases and J lost 1, with 7 bases in between. CDR1 and CDR2 from the germline V gene are SGHTA and FQGTGA. CDR3 size: 12 residues. This chain's CDR3 is CASGQGTDTQYF. The CDR3, as DNA: TGTGCCAGCGGGCAGGGCACAGATACGCAGTATTTT.